These T cell receptor beta chains were read from a single sample in a study of a mutant IDH1 vaccine in newly diagnosed glioma. Their antigens are not known. Measured with immunoSEQ multiplex PCR; TCRdb has only the in-frame clones, and not every one. The sample lists tens of thousands of clones; approximately 80% were seen once. This material consisted of PBMCs, taken from a glioma patient whose treatment included an IDH1 peptide vaccine. The receptors here all came from a man between 25 and 39 years old with glioma. Both conserved end residues are part of each CDR3.

v_gene	j_gene	len	CDR3aa
TRBV5-1	TRBJ1-1	13	CASRTGEDTEAFF
TRBV4-1	TRBJ1-5	16	CASSQQPGDLGQPQHF
TRBV2	TRBJ2-5	14	CASCLTGTQETQYF
TRBV9	TRBJ1-1	16	CASSGDSGTGNTEAFF
TRBV5-1	TRBJ2-3	16	CASSLDGLAGTDTQYF
TRBV6-6	TRBJ2-1	14	CASSGTSGDNEQFF
TRBV2	TRBJ2-7	14	CASSETFRGREQYF
TRBV5-1	TRBJ2-7	15	CASSFSVGTPYEQYF
TRBV2	TRBJ1-1	13	CASSLGQEVEAFF
TRBV19	TRBJ1-2	12	CASRDTNYGYTF
TRBV7-7	TRBJ1-2	14	CASSQGVPPYGYTF
TRBV11-2	TRBJ2-7	15	CASSNGRGAYYEQYF
TRBV7-9	TRBJ1-2	16	CASSNTGTRRDYGYTF
TRBV7-9	TRBJ1-6	15	CASSLGQGVGSPLHF
TRBV2	TRBJ2-1	16	CASSRTVAARANEQFF
TRBV5-1	TRBJ2-2	16	CASSQTGTDKTGELFF
TRBV6-5	TRBJ2-5	16	CASSLASGGAQETQYF
TRBV19	TRBJ1-1	20	CASIDPRPSSTFLMNTEAFF
TRBV2	TRBJ2-7	14	CASISPGYEGEQYF
TRBV7-6	TRBJ2-1	14	CASSLAGGGNEQFF
TRBV27	TRBJ2-1	16	CASSLMSGVFSNEQFF
TRBV4-2	TRBJ2-7	16	CASSQETSGGAGEQYF
TRBV7-8	TRBJ2-3	16	CASSSKAGGLQDTQYF
TRBV5-1	TRBJ2-7	14	CASSLVPGDLEQYF
TRBV2	TRBJ2-7	14	CASKKAANSYEQYF
TRBV19	TRBJ1-2	14	CASSPRARGYGYTF
TRBV14	TRBJ2-7	15	CASSQESGGVNEQYF
TRBV19	TRBJ2-7	15	CASSTQGTGYHEQYF
TRBV19	TRBJ1-1	14	CASKRGQMNTEAFF
TRBV9	TRBJ1-1	11	CASSGGEGAFF
TRBV9	TRBJ1-1	13	CAGGTAPGTEAFF
TRBV9	TRBJ1-6	17	CASSVEGQIIDNSPLHF
TRBV6-4	TRBJ2-3	14	CASSFSGATDTQYF
TRBV5-1	TRBJ2-7	14	CASSLVIGVGEQYF
TRBV2	TRBJ1-2	12	CASTTLGGGYTF
TRBV5-1	TRBJ2-2	16	CASSLKGAVNTGELFF
TRBV15	TRBJ2-7	15	CATSRDSGGSYEQYF
TRBV6-5	TRBJ1-1	13	CASSNRGLGGAFF
TRBV10-3	TRBJ2-7	14	CAIKIRDHEYEQYF
TRBV28	TRBJ1-2	18	CASSLSRQGDLGDYGYTF
TRBV6-1	TRBJ2-4	18	CASSEFFGDGVAKNIQYF
TRBV4-1	TRBJ1-2	15	CASSQAWGVGYGYTF
TRBV2	TRBJ1-3	14	CASSFDRGGNTIYF
TRBV10-3	TRBJ2-7	13	CAIRADRGYEQYF
TRBV19	TRBJ2-5	12	CASSIDSQTQYF
TRBV19	TRBJ1-1	13	CASSIRHFSEAFF
TRBV6-1	TRBJ1-1	14	CASSELGFAGEAFF
TRBV2	TRBJ1-5	15	CASSGDVEQSQPQHF
TRBV30	TRBJ2-1	11	CAWSVTYEQFF
TRBV5-1	TRBJ1-2	17	CASSLVGGQVVNYGYTF
TRBV7-9	TRBJ1-2	11	CASSPGRGYTF
TRBV5-6	TRBJ1-2	14	CASSLEGSPYGYTF
TRBV18	TRBJ2-7	18	CASSPGQGRGIRTYEQYF
TRBV9	TRBJ2-2	15	CASSGGTGYTGELFF